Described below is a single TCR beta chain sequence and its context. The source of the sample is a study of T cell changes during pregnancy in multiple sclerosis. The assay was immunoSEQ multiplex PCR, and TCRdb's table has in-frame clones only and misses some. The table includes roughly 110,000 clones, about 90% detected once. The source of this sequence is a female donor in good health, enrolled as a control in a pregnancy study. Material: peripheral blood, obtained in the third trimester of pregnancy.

CDR3 sequence (DNA): TGTGCCAGCAGTCATAGCGGGGGGGCCGTGAATACGCAGTATTTT. Translation gives CASSHSGGAVNTQYF. The chain uses TRBV5-8 and TRBJ2-3; 11 bases align to TRBD2. The CDR3 is 15 residues long. The trim removed 5 bases at V and 7 bases at J, leaving 9 bases unmatched. Germline lookup yields CDR1 SGHTS and CDR2 YDEGEE.